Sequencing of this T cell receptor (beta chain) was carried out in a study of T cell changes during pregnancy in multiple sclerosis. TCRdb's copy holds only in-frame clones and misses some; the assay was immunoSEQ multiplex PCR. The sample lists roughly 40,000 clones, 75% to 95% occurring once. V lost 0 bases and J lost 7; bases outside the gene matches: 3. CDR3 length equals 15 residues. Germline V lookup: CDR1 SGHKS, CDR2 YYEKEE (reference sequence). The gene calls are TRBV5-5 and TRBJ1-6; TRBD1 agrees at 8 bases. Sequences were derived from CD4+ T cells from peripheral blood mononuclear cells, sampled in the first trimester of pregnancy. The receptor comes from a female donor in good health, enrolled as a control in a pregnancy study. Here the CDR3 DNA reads TGTGCCAGCAGCTTGGGGCAGGGGGCAAATTCACCCCTCCACTTT. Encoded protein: CASSLGQGANSPLHF.